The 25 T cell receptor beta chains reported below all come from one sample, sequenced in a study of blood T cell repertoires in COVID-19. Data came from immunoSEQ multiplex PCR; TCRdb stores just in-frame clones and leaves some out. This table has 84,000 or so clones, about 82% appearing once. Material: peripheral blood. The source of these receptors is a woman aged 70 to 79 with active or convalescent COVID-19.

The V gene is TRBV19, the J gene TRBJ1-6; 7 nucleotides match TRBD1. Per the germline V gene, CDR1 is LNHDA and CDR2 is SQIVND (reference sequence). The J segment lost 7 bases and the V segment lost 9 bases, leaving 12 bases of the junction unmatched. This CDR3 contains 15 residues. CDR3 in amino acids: CARTGERVDNSPLHF. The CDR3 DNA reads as TGTGCCAGAACAGGGGAAAGAGTTGACAATTCACCCCTCCACTTT.

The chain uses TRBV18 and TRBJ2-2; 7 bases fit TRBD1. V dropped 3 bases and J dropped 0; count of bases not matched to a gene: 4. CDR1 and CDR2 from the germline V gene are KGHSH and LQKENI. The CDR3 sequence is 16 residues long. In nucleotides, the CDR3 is TGTGCCAGCTCACCGTCAGGGGGTGCGAACACCGGGGAGCTGTTTTTT. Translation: CASSPSGGANTGELFF.

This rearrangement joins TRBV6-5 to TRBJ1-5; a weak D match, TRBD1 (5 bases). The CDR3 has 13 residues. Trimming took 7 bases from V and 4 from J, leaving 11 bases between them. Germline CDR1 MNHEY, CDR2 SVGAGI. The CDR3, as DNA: TGTGCCAGCAACGAAAGGGGAAATCAGCCCCAGCATTTT. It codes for CASNERGNQPQHF.

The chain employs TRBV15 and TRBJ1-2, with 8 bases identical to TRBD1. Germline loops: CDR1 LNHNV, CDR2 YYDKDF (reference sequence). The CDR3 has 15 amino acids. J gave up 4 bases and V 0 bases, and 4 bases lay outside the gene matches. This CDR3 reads CATSREGQGAYGYTF. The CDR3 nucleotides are TGTGCCACCAGCAGAGAGGGCCAGGGGGCCTATGGCTACACCTTC.

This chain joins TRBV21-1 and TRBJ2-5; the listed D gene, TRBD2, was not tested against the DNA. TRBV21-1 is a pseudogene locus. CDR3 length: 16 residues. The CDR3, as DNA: TGTGCCAGCAGCAAACCCCCTAGCGCAATAGGGGAGACCCAGTACTTC. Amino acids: CASSKPPSAIGETQYF.

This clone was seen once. CDR3 sequence reads: CASRGRGESYEQYF. The CDR3, as DNA: TGTGCCAGCAGAGGCAGGGGGGAGTCCTACGAGCAGTACTTC. The chain couples TRBV3-1 (or the pseudogene TRBV3-2) to TRBJ2-7, with a tentative D call TRBD1 (7 bases). V was trimmed by 6 bases and J by 1 base, leaving 13 bases between them. The CDR3 length is 14 residues. Germline V gene sequence: CDR1 LGHDT, CDR2 YNNKEL (reference sequence).

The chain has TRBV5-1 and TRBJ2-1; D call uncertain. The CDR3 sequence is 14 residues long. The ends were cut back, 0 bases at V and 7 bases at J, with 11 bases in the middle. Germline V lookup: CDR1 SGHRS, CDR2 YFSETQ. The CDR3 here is CASSLVPGSNEQFF. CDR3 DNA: TGCGCCAGCAGCTTGGTGCCAGGCTCAAATGAGCAGTTCTTC. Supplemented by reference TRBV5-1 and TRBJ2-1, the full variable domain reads KAGVTQTPRYLIKTRGQQVTLSCSPISGHRSVSWYQQTPGQGLQFLFEYFSETQRNKGNFPGRFSGRQFSNSRSEMNVSTLELGDSALYLCASSLVPGSNEQFFGPGTRLTVL.

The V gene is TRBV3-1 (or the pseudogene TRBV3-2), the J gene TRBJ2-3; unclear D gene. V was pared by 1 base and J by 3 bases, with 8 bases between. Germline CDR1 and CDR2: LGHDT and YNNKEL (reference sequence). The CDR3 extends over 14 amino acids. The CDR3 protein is CASSQASSTDTQYF. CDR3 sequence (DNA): TGTGCCAGCAGCCAAGCCTCTTCGACAGATACGCAGTATTTT.

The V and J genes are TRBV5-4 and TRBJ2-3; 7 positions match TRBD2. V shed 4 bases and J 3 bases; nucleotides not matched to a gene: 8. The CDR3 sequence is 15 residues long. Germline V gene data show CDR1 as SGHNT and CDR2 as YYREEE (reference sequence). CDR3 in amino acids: CASSPRGGVTDTQYF. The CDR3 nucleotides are TGTGCCAGCAGCCCTCGGGGAGGGGTGACAGATACGCAGTATTTT. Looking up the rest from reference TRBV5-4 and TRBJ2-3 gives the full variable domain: ETGVTQSPTHLIKTRGQQVTLRCSSQSGHNTVSWYQQALGQGPQFIFQYYREEENGRGNFPPRFSGLQFPNYSSELNVNALELDDSALYLCASSPRGGVTDTQYFGPGTRLTVL.

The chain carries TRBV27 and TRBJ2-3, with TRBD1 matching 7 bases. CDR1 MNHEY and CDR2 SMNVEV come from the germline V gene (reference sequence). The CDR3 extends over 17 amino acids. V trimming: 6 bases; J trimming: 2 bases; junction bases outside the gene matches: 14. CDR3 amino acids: CASRSLTGSFYTDTQYF. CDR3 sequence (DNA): TGTGCCAGCAGATCGTTGACAGGGTCTTTTTACACAGATACGCAGTATTTT.

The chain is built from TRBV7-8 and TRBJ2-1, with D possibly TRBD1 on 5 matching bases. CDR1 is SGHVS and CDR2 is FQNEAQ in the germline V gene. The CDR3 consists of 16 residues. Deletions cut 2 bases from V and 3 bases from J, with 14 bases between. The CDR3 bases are TGTGCCAGCAGCTTATTGGTAGGGGTTAACTACAATGAGCAGTTCTTC. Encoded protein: CASSLLVGVNYNEQFF. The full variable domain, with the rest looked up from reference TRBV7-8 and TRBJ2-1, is GAGVSQSPRYKVAKRGQDVALRCDPISGHVSLFWYQQALGQGPEFLTYFQNEAQLDKSGLPSDRFFAERPEGSVSTLKIQRTQQEDSAVYLCASSLLVGVNYNEQFFGPGTRLTVL.

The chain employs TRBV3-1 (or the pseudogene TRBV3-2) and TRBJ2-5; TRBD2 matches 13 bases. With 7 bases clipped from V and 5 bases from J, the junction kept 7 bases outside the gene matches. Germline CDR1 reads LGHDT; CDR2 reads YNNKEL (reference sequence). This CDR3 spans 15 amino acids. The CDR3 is CASTLLAGGRETQYF. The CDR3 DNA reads TGTGCCAGCACCCTACTAGCGGGGGGGCGGGAGACCCAGTACTTC.

Here the CDR3 reads CAAGKGGRGTEAFF. As DNA, the CDR3 is TGTGCCGCAGGGAAGGGGGGGCGAGGAACTGAAGCTTTCTTT. This chain links TRBV3-1 (or the pseudogene TRBV3-2) with TRBJ1-1; TRBD1 is a possible D gene (6 bases). This CDR3 is built from 14 residues. V gave up 11 bases and J gave up 5 bases, with 21 bases separating them. The germline V gene has CDR1 LGHDT and CDR2 YNNKEL (reference sequence).

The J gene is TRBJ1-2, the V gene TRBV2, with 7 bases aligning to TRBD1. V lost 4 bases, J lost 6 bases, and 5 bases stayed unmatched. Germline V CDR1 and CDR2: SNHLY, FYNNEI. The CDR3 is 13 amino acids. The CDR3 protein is CASSGGRGHGYTF. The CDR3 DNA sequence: TGTGCCAGCAGTGGAGGTAGGGGGCATGGCTACACCTTC.

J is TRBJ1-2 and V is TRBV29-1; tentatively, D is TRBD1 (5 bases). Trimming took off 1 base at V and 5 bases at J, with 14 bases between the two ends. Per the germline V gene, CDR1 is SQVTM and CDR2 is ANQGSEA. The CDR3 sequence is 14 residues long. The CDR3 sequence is CSVEARGAGYGYTF. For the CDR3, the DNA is TGCAGCGTTGAAGCTCGTGGGGCGGGGTATGGCTACACCTTC.

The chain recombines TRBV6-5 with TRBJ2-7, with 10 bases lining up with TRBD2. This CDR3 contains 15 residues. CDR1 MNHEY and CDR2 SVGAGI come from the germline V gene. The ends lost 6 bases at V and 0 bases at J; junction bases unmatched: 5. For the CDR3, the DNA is TGTGCCAGCAGGGCGACTAGCGGGTCCTCCTACGAGCAGTACTTC. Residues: CASRATSGSSYEQYF.

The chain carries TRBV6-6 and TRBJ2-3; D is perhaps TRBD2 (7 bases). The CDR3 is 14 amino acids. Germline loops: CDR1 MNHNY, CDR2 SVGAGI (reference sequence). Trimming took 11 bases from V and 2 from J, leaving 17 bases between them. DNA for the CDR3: TGTGCCGCAGCCTCGGCGGGGGCCACAGATACGCAGTATTTT. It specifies CAAASAGATDTQYF.

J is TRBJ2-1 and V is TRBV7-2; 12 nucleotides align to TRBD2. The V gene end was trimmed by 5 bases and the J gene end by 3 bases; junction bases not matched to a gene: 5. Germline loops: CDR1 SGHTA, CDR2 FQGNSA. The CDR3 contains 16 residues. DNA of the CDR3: TGTGCCAGCAGCCTACTAGCGGGGGGCCTCTACAATGAGCAGTTCTTC. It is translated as CASSLLAGGLYNEQFF.

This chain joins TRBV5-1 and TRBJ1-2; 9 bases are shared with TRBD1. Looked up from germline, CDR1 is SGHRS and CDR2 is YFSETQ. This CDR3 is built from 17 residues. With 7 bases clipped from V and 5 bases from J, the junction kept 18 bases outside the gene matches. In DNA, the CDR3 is TGCGCCAGCTCGTTGGGGGGACAGGGTCCCCTTGTTTATGGCTACACCTTC. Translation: CASSLGGQGPLVYGYTF.

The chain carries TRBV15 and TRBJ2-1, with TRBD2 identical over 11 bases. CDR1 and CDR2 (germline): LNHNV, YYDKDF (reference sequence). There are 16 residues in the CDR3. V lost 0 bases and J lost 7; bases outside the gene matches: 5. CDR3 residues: CATSREVVAGGNEQFF. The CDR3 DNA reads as TGTGCCACCAGCAGAGAAGTTGTAGCGGGGGGGAATGAGCAGTTCTTC. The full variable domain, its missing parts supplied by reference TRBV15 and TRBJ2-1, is DAMVIQNPRYQVTQFGKPVTLSCSQTLNHNVMYWYQQKSSQAPKLLFHYYDKDFNNEADTPDNFQSRRPNTSFCFLDIRSPGLGDTAMYLCATSREVVAGGNEQFFGPGTRLTVL.

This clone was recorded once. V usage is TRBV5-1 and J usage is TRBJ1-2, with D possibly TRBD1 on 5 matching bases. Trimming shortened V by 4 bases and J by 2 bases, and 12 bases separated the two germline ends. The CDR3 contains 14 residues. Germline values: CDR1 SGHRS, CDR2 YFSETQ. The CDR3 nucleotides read TGCGCCAGCAGCGCCGGGACTGAAAACTATGGCTACACCTTC. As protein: CASSAGTENYGYTF.

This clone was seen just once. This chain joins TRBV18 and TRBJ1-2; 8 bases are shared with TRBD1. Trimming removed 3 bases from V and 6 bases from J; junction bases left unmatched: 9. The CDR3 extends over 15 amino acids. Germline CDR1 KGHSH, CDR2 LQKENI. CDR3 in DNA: TGTGCCAGCTCACCGGACAGGGTTTCGATCCATGGCTACACCTTC. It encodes CASSPDRVSIHGYTF.

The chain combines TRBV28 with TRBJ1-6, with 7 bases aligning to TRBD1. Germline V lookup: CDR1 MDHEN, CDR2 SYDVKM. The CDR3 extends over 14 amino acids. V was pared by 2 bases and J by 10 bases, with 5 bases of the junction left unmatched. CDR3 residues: CASSLRGGESPLHF. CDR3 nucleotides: TGTGCCAGCAGTTTAAGAGGGGGCGAATCACCCCTCCACTTT.

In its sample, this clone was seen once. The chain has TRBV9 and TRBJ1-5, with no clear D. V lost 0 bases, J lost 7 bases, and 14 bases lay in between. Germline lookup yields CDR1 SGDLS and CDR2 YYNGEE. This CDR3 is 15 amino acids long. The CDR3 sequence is CASSVEGAGGQPQHF. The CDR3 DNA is TGTGCCAGCAGCGTAGAAGGTGCGGGAGGACAGCCCCAGCATTTT.

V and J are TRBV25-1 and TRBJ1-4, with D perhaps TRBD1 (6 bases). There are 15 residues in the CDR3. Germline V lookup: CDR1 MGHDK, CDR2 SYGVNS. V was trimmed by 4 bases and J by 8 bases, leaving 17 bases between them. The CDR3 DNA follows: TGTGCCAGCAGTGCTTCCGGGGGGGCATGGGAAAAACTGTTTTTT. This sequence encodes CASSASGGAWEKLFF.